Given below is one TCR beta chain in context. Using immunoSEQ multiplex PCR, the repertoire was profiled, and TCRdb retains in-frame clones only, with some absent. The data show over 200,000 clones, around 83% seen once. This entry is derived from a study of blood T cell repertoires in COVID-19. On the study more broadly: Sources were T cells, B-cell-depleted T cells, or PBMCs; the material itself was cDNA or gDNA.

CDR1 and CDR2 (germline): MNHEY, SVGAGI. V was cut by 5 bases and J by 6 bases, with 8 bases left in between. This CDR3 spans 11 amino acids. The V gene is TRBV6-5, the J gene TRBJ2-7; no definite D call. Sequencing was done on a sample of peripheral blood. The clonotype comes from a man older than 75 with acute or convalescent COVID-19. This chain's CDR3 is CASSPQREQYF. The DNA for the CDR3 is TGTGCCAGCAGTCCCCAGCGCGAGCAGTACTTC.